The 8 T cell receptor beta chains reported below all come from one sample, sequenced in a study of vaccination and CD4 T cells after COVID-19. The Oncomine TCR Beta short-read assay was applied to DNA of cultured CD4+ T cells. TCRdb called the PCR reads again in MiXCR, with one record for every CDR3 protein. Of roughly 9,900 distinct CDR3 sequences in the sample, roughly 67% were seen once. No antigen has been identified for these receptors. Treatment meaning: approximately nine-day PBMC culture with coronavirus spike peptide pools or control peptides (ViraFEST assay). The specimen was CD4+ T cells from blood, cultured in vitro. These receptors all stem from a human donor who had recovered from COVID-19.

V usage is TRBV24-1 and J usage is TRBJ2-5, with TRBD2 as a possible D gene (6 bases). Trimming took off 1 base at V and 2 bases at J, with 13 bases between the two ends. This CDR3 contains 16 residues. Germline assignment: CDR1 KGHDR and CDR2 SFDVKD. DNA for the CDR3: TGTGCCACCAGTGATTTTCGGCGGGGAGATCAAGAGACCCAGTACTTC. As protein: CATSDFRRGDQETQYF.

This rearrangement joins TRBV11-3 to TRBJ2-7; TRBD1 agrees at 7 bases. This CDR3 is built from 13 residues. CDR1 SGHNT and CDR2 YENEEA come from the germline V gene. With 5 bases clipped from V and 2 bases from J, the junction kept 3 bases outside the gene matches. The CDR3 DNA reads TGTGCCAGCAGCCCGGGACAGACCTACGAGCAGTACTTC. Translated: CASSPGQTYEQYF.

The chain uses TRBV28 and TRBJ2-2; TRBD1 agrees at 8 bases. V lost 5 bases and J lost 6; bases outside the gene matches: 8. CDR3 length equals 15 residues. Germline V CDR1 and CDR2: MDHEN, SYDVKM. CDR3 loop: CASSTGQGRAGELFF. CDR3 nucleotides: TGTGCCAGCAGTACAGGACAGGGAAGGGCCGGGGAGCTGTTTTTT.

The V and J genes are TRBV4-3 and TRBJ1-2; D is ambiguous. The CDR3 is 15 residues long. V was trimmed by 3 bases and J by 0 bases, leaving 11 bases between them. Looked up from germline, CDR1 is LGHNA and CDR2 is YSLEER. The CDR3 sequence is CASSQSRISNYGYTF. The CDR3 region has the DNA TGCGCCAGCAGCCAGAGTCGGATTTCTAACTATGGCTACACCTTC.

The rearrangement uses TRBV6-1 and TRBJ2-5; 8 nucleotides align to TRBD2. The CDR3 consists of 15 residues. The junction had 13 bases not matched to a gene; V was cut back by 8 bases and J by 5 bases. CDR1 MNHNS and CDR2 SASEGT come from the germline V gene. This chain's CDR3 is CASGGGGPSKETQYF. The CDR3 DNA is TGTGCCAGCGGGGGCGGGGGGCCATCTAAGGAGACCCAGTACTTC.

Only a few counts were recorded for this clonotype. The chain uses TRBV28 and TRBJ2-5; 9 bases agree with TRBD1. CDR3 length: 17 amino acids. With V trimmed by 3 bases and J by 5 bases, 13 bases remained unmatched. Germline V gene lookup returns CDR1 MDHEN and CDR2 SYDVKM. The CDR3 protein is CASSLLTPGQGTETQYF. CDR3 sequence (DNA): TGTGCCAGCAGTTTGCTTACCCCGGGACAGGGTACCGAGACCCAGTACTTC.

This chain connects TRBV20-1 to TRBJ2-7; 9 bases fit TRBD2. CDR3 length equals 15 residues. CDR1 is DFQATT and CDR2 is SNEGSKA in the germline V gene (reference sequence). The V segment lost 1 base and the J segment 5 bases; nucleotides outside the gene matches: 9. CDR3 in amino acids: CSARVPSGTTHEQYF. CDR3 DNA sequence: TGCAGTGCTAGAGTCCCTAGCGGGACAACTCACGAGCAGTACTTC.

The V call is TRBV14, the J call TRBJ1-1; D is undetermined. The germline CDR1 and CDR2 sequences are SGHDN and FVKESK. CDR3 length: 13 residues. V was pared by 8 bases and J by 0 bases, with 10 bases between. This CDR3 is CASALSVNTEAFF. CDR3 DNA sequence: TGTGCCAGCGCTCTCTCGGTGAACACTGAAGCTTTCTTT. The whole variable domain, remainder taken from reference TRBV14 and TRBJ1-1, is EAGVTQFPSHSVIEKGQTVTLRCDPISGHDNLYWYRRVMGKEIKFLLHFVKESKQDESGMPNNRFLAERTGGTYSTLKVQPAELEDSGVYFCASALSVNTEAFFGQGTRLTVV.